This TCR beta chain was identified in a study of response to subunit inactivated influenza vaccine. Study-level results: Authors suggested few new T cells are recruited by each seasonal influenza vaccination.

This clonotype showed up many times. As yet, its antigen is unknown. TCRdb ran MiXCR on the RT-PCR reads and lists one entry per CDR3 protein. This table holds under 500,000 distinct CDR3 sequences, roughly 9.8% found once. Germline V gene lookup returns CDR1 SGHRS and CDR2 YFSETQ. Deletions cut 3 bases from V and 4 bases from J, with 13 bases between. The CDR3 length is 14 residues. Sequencing used PBMCs from blood, obtained roughly 47 days after vaccination. This TCR derives from a man aged 50-59 years who received an inactivated influenza vaccine. The genes are TRBV5-1 and TRBJ1-1; D possibly corresponds to TRBD1 (5 bases). CDR3 coding DNA: TGCGCCAGCAGCTCCCGGGATGGGGGCACTGAAGCTTTCTTT. Encoded protein: CASSSRDGGTEAFF.